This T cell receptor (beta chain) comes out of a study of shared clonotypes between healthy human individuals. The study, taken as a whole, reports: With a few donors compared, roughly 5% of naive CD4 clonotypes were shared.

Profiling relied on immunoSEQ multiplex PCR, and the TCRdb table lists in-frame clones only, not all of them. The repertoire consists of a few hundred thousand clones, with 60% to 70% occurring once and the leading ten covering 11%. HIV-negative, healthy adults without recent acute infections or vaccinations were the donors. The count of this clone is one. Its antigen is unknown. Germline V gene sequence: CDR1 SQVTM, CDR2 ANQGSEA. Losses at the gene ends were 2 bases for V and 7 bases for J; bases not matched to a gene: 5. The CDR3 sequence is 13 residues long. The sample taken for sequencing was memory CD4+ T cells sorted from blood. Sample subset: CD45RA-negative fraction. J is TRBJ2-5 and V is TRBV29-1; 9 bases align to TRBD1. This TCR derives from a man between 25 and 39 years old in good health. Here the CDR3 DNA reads TGCAGCGTTGAACCGGGACAGGGAGTGACCCAGTACTTC. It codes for CSVEPGQGVTQYF. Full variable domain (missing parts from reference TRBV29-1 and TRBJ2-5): SAVISQKPSRDICQRGTSLTIQCQVDSQVTMMFWYRQQPGQSLTLIATANQGSEATYESGFVIDKFPISRPNLTFSTLTVSNMSPEDSSIYLCSVEPGQGVTQYFGPGTRLLVL.